This T cell receptor (beta chain) was observed in a study of HIV-infected children after antiretroviral therapy interruption. Study background: Children had CD4+ above 500, viral load below 50 copies/ml, either treatment arm. Median age was roughly 10 years (interruption) and roughly 8 years (continuous). EBV and CMV exposure was recorded in most children.

RNA-based 3' RACE libraries used unique molecular identifiers. TCRdb reprocessed the 3' RACE reads via MiXCR and lists one record per CDR3 protein. In the table there are approximately 15,000 distinct CDR3 sequences, about 3.6% of which are singletons. This clonotype has a count of ten or more. Treatment specified: PENTA 11 planned treatment interruption arm or continuous ART arm. CDR1 is SGHRS, CDR2 YFSETQ, per germline. Deletions cut 0 bases from V and 7 bases from J, with 11 bases between. The CDR3 has 13 amino acids. The chain employs TRBV5-1 and TRBJ2-7, with unresolved D. Sequenced material: CD45RO+ CD8+ T cells from PBMCs, pooled from several time points, taken from a donor given antiretroviral therapy, either interrupted or continuous. Specified subset: memory CD8+ CD45RO+ CD45RA- T cells. This TCR was sampled from a pool of human donors with HIV. CDR3: CASSLDLFREQYF. CDR3 nucleotide sequence: TGCGCCAGCAGCTTGGATCTGTTCCGAGAGCAGTACTTC.